The 27 T cell receptor beta chains given below trace back to one sample, sequenced in a study of identifying expanded T cells in peripheral blood. The protocol was immunoSEQ multiplex PCR, while the TCRdb copy is restricted to in-frame clones and leaves out a portion. The sample has fewer than 110,000 clones, around 85% seen once. Sequences were obtained from blood. Receptors were obtained from a person aged 18 to 70 in good health.

The chain uses TRBV11-3 and TRBJ2-3; D may be TRBD1 (6 bases). Trimming cost V 6 bases and J 3 bases, with 10 bases left between them. Per the germline V gene, CDR1 is SGHNT and CDR2 is YENEEA. The CDR3 totals 13 residues. Here the CDR3 reads CASSRTGTDTQYF. As DNA, the CDR3 is TGTGCCAGCAGTCGCACAGGGACAGATACGCAGTATTTT.

The rearrangement uses TRBV6-1 and TRBJ1-6; 8 bases map to TRBD1. The CDR3 extends over 15 amino acids. Trimming took 8 bases from V and 5 from J; bases not matched to a gene: 8. Germline V gene data show CDR1 as MNHNS and CDR2 as SASEGT. The CDR3 protein is CASGRQGSDNSPLHF. CDR3 nucleotides: TGTGCCAGCGGAAGACAGGGGTCAGATAATTCACCCCTCCACTTT.

The chain uses TRBV19 and TRBJ1-5, with TRBD1 identical over 9 bases. The germline gives CDR1 LNHDA, CDR2 SQIVND (reference sequence). V shed 3 bases and J 3 bases; nucleotides not matched to a gene: 3. This CDR3 spans 15 amino acids. CDR3 nucleotide sequence: TGTGCCAGTAGTATTGACAGGGGGGTCAATCAGCCCCAGCATTTT. Translated, it gives CASSIDRGVNQPQHF.

The chain has TRBV19 and TRBJ1-1, with D tentatively TRBD1 (6 bases). The CDR3 consists of 11 residues. The germline V gene encodes CDR1 LNHDA and CDR2 SQIVND (reference sequence). Trimming removed 10 bases from V and 10 bases from J, with 16 bases in between. CDR3 sequence reads: CATILQGVAFF. The CDR3 nucleotides read TGTGCCACCATCCTACAGGGCGTAGCTTTCTTT. The whole variable domain, remainder taken from reference TRBV19 and TRBJ1-1, is DGGITQSPKYLFRKEGQNVTLSCEQNLNHDAMYWYRQDPGQGLRLIYYSQIVNDFQKGDIAEGYSVSREKKESFPLTVTSAQKNPTAFYLCATILQGVAFFGQGTRLTVV.

This clone was counted once. The chain employs TRBV7-9 and TRBJ2-7, with 8 bases that match TRBD2. Germline CDR1 SEHNR, CDR2 FQNEAQ (reference sequence). This CDR3 is built from 15 residues. With 3 bases clipped from V and 2 bases from J, the junction kept 6 bases outside the gene matches. In DNA, the CDR3 is TGTGCCAGCAGCTTTGGCGGGGGGAGGACCTACGAGCAGTACTTC. Translation gives CASSFGGGRTYEQYF.

The V and J genes are TRBV7-2 and TRBJ1-6; D not certain. Between the trimmed V and J ends, which lost 7 bases and 6 bases, there was a span of 16 bases. This CDR3 region has 15 residues. CDR1 is SGHTA and CDR2 is FQGNSA in the germline V gene. The DNA for the CDR3 is TGTGCCAGCACCCTACGGACGGCCGGTAATTCACCCCTCCACTTT. It translates to CASTLRTAGNSPLHF.

This chain connects TRBV11-1 to TRBJ2-5; perhaps TRBD2 as D (6 bases). CDR1 and CDR2 (germline): SGHAT, FQDESV (reference sequence). This CDR3 comprises 17 residues. Trimming pared 5 bases from V and 0 bases from J, leaving 19 bases between. CDR3 in amino acids: CASSLGRLTGDQETQYF. The DNA for the CDR3 is TGTGCCAGCAGCCTAGGTCGGTTGACGGGGGACCAAGAGACCCAGTACTTC.

To note about this clone: Other DNA sequences in the sample encode the same CDR3. The chain combines TRBV30 with TRBJ2-7, with 15 nucleotides matching TRBD2. This CDR3 is built from 16 residues. The V segment lost 3 bases and the J segment 7 bases; nucleotides outside the gene matches: 10. CDR1 is GTSNPN, CDR2 SVGIG, per germline (reference sequence). The CDR3 sequence: CAWRRTGLAGGWEQYF. CDR3 DNA: TGTGCCTGGAGGAGGACGGGACTAGCGGGGGGTTGGGAGCAGTACTTC.

The chain uses TRBV6-5 and TRBJ1-2; a possible D gene is TRBD1 (6 bases). The germline V gene encodes CDR1 MNHEY and CDR2 SVGAGI. Between the trimmed V and J ends, which lost 6 bases and 4 bases, there was a span of 18 bases. The CDR3 runs to 15 residues. The CDR3 bases are TGTGCCAGCAGCCCACCCGGGGGGCAAGTCTATGGCTACACCTTC. Translating it yields CASSPPGGQVYGYTF.

In its sample, this clone was seen once. The genes are TRBV5-1 and TRBJ1-1; tentative D call: TRBD1 (5 bases). The CDR3 is 14 amino acids. Germline CDR1 reads SGHRS; CDR2 reads YFSETQ. V was trimmed by 1 base and J by 0 bases, leaving 7 bases between them. The CDR3 sequence: CASSLTGLNTEAFF. As DNA, the CDR3 is TGCGCCAGCAGCTTGACAGGCCTGAACACTGAAGCTTTCTTT.

The chain has TRBV5-4 and TRBJ1-4, with D possibly matching TRBD1 (5 bases). Germline CDR1 and CDR2: SGHNT and YYREEE (reference sequence). Trimming stripped 0 bases from V and 7 bases from J, with 13 bases between. The length of the CDR3 is 15 residues. The CDR3 nucleotides read TGTGCCAGCAGCTTGGCCGGTAGGGACGGTGAAAAACTGTTTTTT. Its protein is CASSLAGRDGEKLFF.

This clone was counted a single time. The chain combines TRBV10-2 with TRBJ2-1, with 7 nucleotides matching TRBD1. Trimming at V came to 0 bases and at J to 6 bases, leaving 8 bases not matched to a gene. There are 16 residues in the CDR3. Germline assignment: CDR1 WSHSY and CDR2 SAAADI. The CDR3 DNA follows: TGCGCCAGCAGTGAGTCGACAGGGTTTGGCCTCAATGAGCAGTTCTTC. It yields the protein CASSESTGFGLNEQFF.

Worth noting for this clone: Distinct nucleotide sequences in the sample also encode this CDR3. The chain is built from TRBV27 and TRBJ1-2; 8 bases are a match to TRBD1. The J segment lost 3 bases and the V segment lost 5 bases, leaving 2 bases of the junction unmatched. CDR3 length: 13 amino acids. Germline lookup yields CDR1 MNHEY and CDR2 SMNVEV (reference sequence). The CDR3 DNA reads TGTGCCAGCAGTCCGACAGGGGACTATGGCTACACCTTC. Translation: CASSPTGDYGYTF.

The chain is built from TRBV18 and TRBJ2-7, with D perhaps given as TRBD1 or TRBD2 (7 bases each). This CDR3 spans 14 amino acids. The V and J ends lost 3 bases and 5 bases respectively, with 14 bases between them. Germline assignment: CDR1 KGHSH and CDR2 LQKENI. DNA of the CDR3: TGTGCCAGCTCACCTCAGACAGGGAGGGACGAGCAGTACTTC. It yields the protein CASSPQTGRDEQYF.

The chain is built from TRBV5-1 and TRBJ2-3; perhaps TRBD2 as D (6 bases). V dropped 3 bases and J dropped 2 bases, with 16 bases sitting between them. Germline CDR1 and CDR2: SGHRS and YFSETQ. The CDR3 totals 16 residues. The CDR3 bases are TGCGCCAGCAGCTCCGATCCCCGGGGGACCACAGATACGCAGTATTTT. Translated: CASSSDPRGTTDTQYF.

The chain has TRBV7-9 and TRBJ1-2; 9 bases line up with TRBD1. Germline-derived CDR1 and CDR2 are SEHNR and FQNEAQ (reference sequence). Trimming took 1 base from V and 7 from J; bases not matched to a gene: 13. The CDR3 loop spans 17 amino acids. CDR3 in DNA: TGTGCCAGCAGCTTAGGCTACCAGTCGACAGGGGGTATTGGCTACACCTTC. It is translated as CASSLGYQSTGGIGYTF. The full variable domain, completed using reference TRBV7-9 and TRBJ1-2, is DTGVSQNPRHKITKRGQNVTFRCDPISEHNRLYWYRQTLGQGPEFLTYFQNEAQLEKSRLLSDRFSAERPKGSFSTLEIQRTEQGDSAMYLCASSLGYQSTGGIGYTFGSGTRLTVV.

The chain links TRBV28 to TRBJ1-5; D unclear. The V gene lost 6 bases and the J gene lost 8 bases, with 11 bases spanning the gap. CDR1 MDHEN and CDR2 SYDVKM come from the germline V gene. The CDR3 length is 12 residues. This CDR3 is CASSRGREPQHF. CDR3 in DNA: TGTGCCAGCAGCCGAGGACGGGAGCCCCAGCATTTT.

The chain combines TRBV6-5 with TRBJ1-2; TRBD1 agrees at 8 bases. Per the germline V gene, CDR1 is MNHEY and CDR2 is SVGAGI. This CDR3 is built from 15 residues. J was trimmed by 5 bases and V by 0 bases; bases with no gene match: 5. The CDR3 sequence: CASSYSDTGGYGYTF. The CDR3 bases are TGTGCCAGCAGTTACTCGGATACAGGGGGGTATGGCTACACCTTC.

The chain carries TRBV11-3 and TRBJ2-2; 8 bases are a match to TRBD2. J was trimmed by 5 bases and V by 4 bases; bases with no gene match: 9. CDR1 SGHNT and CDR2 YENEEA come from the germline V gene. This CDR3 region has 16 residues. CDR3 protein: CASSYGGADRTGELFF. In DNA, the CDR3 is TGTGCCAGCAGCTACGGGGGGGCCGACAGAACCGGGGAGCTGTTTTTT.

The rearrangement joins TRBV27 to TRBJ2-7, with a weak D call TRBD1 (6 bases). V lost 8 bases and J 2 bases, leaving 10 bases between the germline ends. Per germline, CDR1 MNHEY and CDR2 SMNVEV (reference sequence). This CDR3 spans 12 amino acids. The CDR3 loop is CASAGVAYEQYF. CDR3 in DNA: TGTGCCAGCGCAGGGGTGGCCTACGAGCAGTACTTC.

The table lists this clone with a count of one. The V gene is TRBV7-2, the J gene TRBJ1-2; D is perhaps TRBD1 (6 bases). This CDR3 has 15 amino acids. Trimming left V 2 bases short and J 4 bases short, with 14 bases between. Per the germline V gene, CDR1 is SGHTA and CDR2 is FQGNSA. CDR3 in amino acids: CASSLSGGLSYGYTF. The DNA for the CDR3 is TGTGCCAGCAGCTTATCGGGGGGCCTATCCTATGGCTACACCTTC.

J is TRBJ2-3 and V is TRBV7-6, with D tentatively TRBD2 (5 bases). CDR1 is SGHVS, CDR2 FNYEAQ, per germline. This CDR3 is 15 amino acids long. Trimming stripped 1 base from V and 1 base from J, with 9 bases between. Here the CDR3 DNA reads TGTGCCAGCAGCTTAGAGGCGCGGGGCACAGATACGCAGTATTTT. This encodes CASSLEARGTDTQYF.

The V call is TRBV18, the J call TRBJ2-7; no reliable D call. The ends were cut back, 6 bases at V and 1 base at J, with 10 bases in the middle. The CDR3 extends over 13 amino acids. The germline V gene has CDR1 KGHSH and CDR2 LQKENI. The CDR3 here is CASSPVPSYEQYF. The CDR3, as DNA: TGTGCCAGCTCCCCGGTGCCTTCCTACGAGCAGTACTTC.

This chain uses TRBV4-3 with TRBJ1-2, with 9 bases aligning to TRBD1. The CDR3 runs 15 residues. The V and J ends lost 4 bases and 7 bases, in that order; junction bases with no gene match: 10. The germline V gene has CDR1 LGHNA and CDR2 YSLEER. CDR3 amino acids: CASSPAGTGTGGYTF. The CDR3 region has the DNA TGCGCCAGCAGCCCGGCCGGGACAGGGACTGGTGGCTACACCTTC.

A single count supports this clone. The genes are TRBV6-6 and TRBJ2-5; the D gene could be TRBD1 or TRBD2 (6 bases each). CDR1 is MNHNY and CDR2 is SVGAGI in the germline V gene (reference sequence). CDR3 length: 15 amino acids. The ends were cut back, 2 bases at V and 4 bases at J, with 14 bases in the middle. The CDR3 coding sequence is TGTGCCAGCAGTTACGCTTGGGGGGCCATAGAGACCCAGTACTTC. Protein product: CASSYAWGAIETQYF.

The genes are TRBV9 and TRBJ1-2; the D is unclear. V lost 0 bases and J lost 4, with 7 bases in between. This CDR3 has 13 residues. The germline V gene encodes CDR1 SGDLS and CDR2 YYNGEE. This CDR3 is CASSVGSSYGYTF. The CDR3, as DNA: TGTGCCAGCAGCGTAGGGTCCAGCTATGGCTACACCTTC.

The chain couples TRBV19 to TRBJ1-5; possible D gene TRBD1, 5 bases. The CDR3 loop spans 14 amino acids. The V end was cut by 3 bases, the J end by 2 bases, with 8 bases between. Germline CDR1 and CDR2: LNHDA and SQIVND (reference sequence). CDR3 region: CASSIMTGNQPQHF. The DNA for the CDR3 is TGTGCCAGTAGTATTATGACAGGCAATCAGCCCCAGCATTTT. The full variable domain, in which reference TRBV19 and TRBJ1-5 provide the parts outside the CDR3, is DGGITQSPKYLFRKEGQNVTLSCEQNLNHDAMYWYRQDPGQGLRLIYYSQIVNDFQKGDIAEGYSVSREKKESFPLTVTSAQKNPTAFYLCASSIMTGNQPQHFGDGTRLSIL.